The rows below give T cell receptor beta chains drawn from one sample of a study of blood T cell repertoires in COVID-19. Using immunoSEQ multiplex PCR, the repertoire was profiled, and TCRdb retains in-frame clones only, with some absent. The table has 70,000 to 100,000 clones, 87% seen once; the top ten hold about 18%. Specimen: peripheral blood. The receptors were sampled from a woman in her sixties with COVID-19, enrolled during active disease. CDR3s leave out the opening cysteine and the closing phenylalanine or tryptophan. A D gene is named only where the DNA matches it firmly.

V gene	D gene	CDR3 protein
TRBV7-6	NA	ASSQAAGTYSPLH
TRBV6-6	TRBD1	ASSRQEQGPGTGELF
TRBV7-2	NA	ASSSWANSYEQY
TRBV12-5	NA	ASGFLDRSGNGYT
TRBV11-2	NA	ASSGRAVSTDTQY
TRBV7-8	NA	ASSLQGLNEQF
TRBV27	NA	ASSTNTGFTEAF
TRBV4-2	TRBD1	ASSFPGQGNGYT
TRBV15	TRBD2	ATSSTSGAYNEQF
TRBV7-9	NA	ASSRRGAEQF
TRBV7-9	NA	ASSLGGRVGAKNIQY
TRBV7-7	NA	ASSATGQETQY
TRBV4-2	NA	ASSQVTGGNTEAF
TRBV27	TRBD1	ASSYGTGVFVTEAF
TRBV7-6	TRBD1	ASSYGTGGHYGYT
TRBV19	TRBD1	ASSPREGTGAGQPQH
TRBV7-9	TRBD2	ASRFRSGANTGELF
TRBV6-2/TRBV6-3	TRBD1	ASSPSGTGHSKIH
TRBV18	TRBD2	ASSPGGRSYNEQF
TRBV11-2	NA	ASSLGGSVYGYT
TRBV9	NA	ASSVGTSGNTIY
TRBV27	TRBD1	VTRQGWDTGELF
TRBV24-1	TRBD1	ATGQGAEAF
TRBV5-1	NA	ASRRQAATNEKLF
TRBV2	NA	ASSEMGSGEKLF
TRBV12-3/TRBV12-4	NA	ASRGREQPQH
TRBV6-5	TRBD1	ASRQGGNQPQH
TRBV19	NA	ASSMTLAGETQY
TRBV6-2/TRBV6-3	TRBD2	ASSYGTSRNEQF
TRBV15	TRBD1	ATSRDIGTGGGNQY
TRBV7-2	NA	ASSAMGAWNEAF
TRBV6-5	NA	AEGEGDGYT
TRBV29-1	TRBD1	SARQGRNTGELF
TRBV10-3	NA	AISEIQDGLNYGYT
TRBV19	NA	ASSKAQGANEKLF
TRBV6-6	NA	ASSYSTENQH
TRBV19	NA	ASSIAAGPTEAF
TRBV6-2/TRBV6-3	NA	ASSYGIRDLPYEQY
TRBV27	NA	ASSFGASKSYEQY
TRBV30	TRBD1	AWSGQGLSPLH
TRBV7-2	NA	ASSFRHATEAF